These 5 T cell receptor beta chains originate from one sample sequenced in a study of blood T cells in healthy people across ages. A second PCR of 7 to 11 cycles used a sample-barcoded 5' primer and a J-beta primer mix. TCRdb analysed the 5' RACE reads with MiXCR anew, one entry per CDR3 protein. The repertoire holds some 930,000 distinct CDR3 sequences, with approximately 32% as singletons. The same specimen was also included in a second study, on T cells of mothers and their children.

The specimen sequenced was blood. The receptors here all came from a woman in her forties in good health.

The rearrangement joins TRBV6-1 to TRBJ2-7; 9 positions match TRBD1. Per germline, CDR1 MNHNS and CDR2 SASEGT. There are 16 residues in the CDR3. V lost 6 bases and J lost 0; bases outside the gene matches: 9. The CDR3: CASRNLQGASSYEQYF. In DNA form, the CDR3 reads TGTGCCAGCAGGAATTTACAGGGGGCCAGCTCCTACGAGCAGTACTTC.

The CDR3 is CASSPPPALNTEAFF. CDR3 DNA sequence: TGCGCCAGCAGCCCCCCCCCAGCGCTGAACACTGAAGCTTTCTTT. V usage is TRBV5-1 and J usage is TRBJ1-1; no definite D call. The CDR3 covers 15 residues. V gave up 4 bases and J gave up 0 bases, with 13 bases separating them. CDR1 SGHRS and CDR2 YFSETQ come from the germline V gene.

The V gene is TRBV28, the J gene TRBJ1-5; TRBD1 is a possible D gene (5 bases). Germline CDR1 is MDHEN and CDR2 is SYDVKM. CDR3 length equals 9 residues. V was shortened by 11 bases and J by 11 bases, with 10 bases between the two germline ends. The CDR3 loop is CASGGSQHF. DNA for the CDR3: TGTGCCTCGGGGGGTTCCCAGCATTTT.

This clonotype was picked up a small number of times. A much larger clone differs from this one at a single base, so this may be a read error. This sequence joins TRBV5-5 and TRBJ2-5; D gene ambiguous. Germline assignment: CDR1 SGHKS and CDR2 YYEKEE (reference sequence). The CDR3 has 15 amino acids. CDR3 DNA sequence: TGTGCCGGCAGCGCCCGGTTTCAGTACCAAGAGACCCAGTACTTC. It translates to CAGSARFQYQETQYF.

Details on this clonotype: Since the CDR3 does not end with the conserved phenylalanine or tryptophan, this likely comes from a read error. V gene TRBV29-1 combines with J gene TRBJ1-2; a weak D match, TRBD1 (5 bases). Germline V gene lookup returns CDR1 SQVTM and CDR2 ANQGSEA. The CDR3 is made up of 13 amino acids. The ends were cut back, 6 bases at V and 8 bases at J, with 19 bases in the middle. Here the CDR3 DNA reads TGCAGCGTCTTGACGACAGAGGTGGACGGCTACACCGTC. Its protein is CSVLTTEVDGYTV.